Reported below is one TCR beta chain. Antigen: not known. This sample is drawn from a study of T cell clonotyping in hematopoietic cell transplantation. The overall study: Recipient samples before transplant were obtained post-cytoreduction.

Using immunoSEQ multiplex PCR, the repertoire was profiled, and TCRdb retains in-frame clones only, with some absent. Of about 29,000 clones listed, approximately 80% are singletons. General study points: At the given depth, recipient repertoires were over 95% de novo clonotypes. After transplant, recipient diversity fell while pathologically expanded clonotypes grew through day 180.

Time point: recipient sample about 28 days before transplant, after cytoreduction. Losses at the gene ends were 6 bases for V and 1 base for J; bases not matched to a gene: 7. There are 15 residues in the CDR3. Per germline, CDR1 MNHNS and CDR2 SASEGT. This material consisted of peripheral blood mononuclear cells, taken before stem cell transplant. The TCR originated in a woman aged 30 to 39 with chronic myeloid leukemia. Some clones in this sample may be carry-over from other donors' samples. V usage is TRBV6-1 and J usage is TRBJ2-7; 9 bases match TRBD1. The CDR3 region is CASRSTDRGSYEQYF. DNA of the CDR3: TGTGCCAGCAGGAGTACGGACAGGGGATCCTACGAGCAGTACTTC.